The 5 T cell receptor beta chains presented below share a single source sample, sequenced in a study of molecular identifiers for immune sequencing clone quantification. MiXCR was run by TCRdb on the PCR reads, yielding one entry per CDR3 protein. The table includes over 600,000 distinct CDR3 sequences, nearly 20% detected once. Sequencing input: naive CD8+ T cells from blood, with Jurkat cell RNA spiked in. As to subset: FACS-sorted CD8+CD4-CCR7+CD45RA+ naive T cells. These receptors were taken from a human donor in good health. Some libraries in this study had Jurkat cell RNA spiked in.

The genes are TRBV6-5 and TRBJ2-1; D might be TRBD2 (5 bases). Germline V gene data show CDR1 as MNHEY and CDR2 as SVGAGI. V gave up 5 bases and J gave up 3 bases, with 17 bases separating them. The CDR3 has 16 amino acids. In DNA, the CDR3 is TGTGCCAGCAGTGGGATTCCGCCCAGCGGCTACAATGAGCAGTTCTTC. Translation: CASSGIPPSGYNEQFF.

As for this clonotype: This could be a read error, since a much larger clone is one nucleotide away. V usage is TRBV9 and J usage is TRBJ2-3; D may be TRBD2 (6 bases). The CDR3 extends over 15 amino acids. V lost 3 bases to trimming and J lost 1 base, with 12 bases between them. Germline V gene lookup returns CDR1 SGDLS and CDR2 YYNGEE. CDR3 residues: CASSAPIAGTDTQYF. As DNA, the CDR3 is TGTGCCAGCAGCGCTCCAATAGCGGGCACAGATACGCAGTATTTT.

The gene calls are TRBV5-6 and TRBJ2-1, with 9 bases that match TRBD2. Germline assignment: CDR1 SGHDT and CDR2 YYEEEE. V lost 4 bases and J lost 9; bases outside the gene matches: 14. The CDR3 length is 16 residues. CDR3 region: CASSAFEAGGPGEQFF. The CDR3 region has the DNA TGTGCCAGCAGCGCGTTTGAGGCGGGGGGGCCGGGTGAGCAGTTCTTC.

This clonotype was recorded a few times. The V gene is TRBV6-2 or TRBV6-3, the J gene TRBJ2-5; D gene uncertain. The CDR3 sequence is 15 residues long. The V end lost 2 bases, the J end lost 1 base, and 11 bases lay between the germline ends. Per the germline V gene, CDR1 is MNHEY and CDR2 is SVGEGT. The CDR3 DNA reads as TGTGCCAGCAGTTACCCGGACCTTGTCCAAGAGACCCAGTACTTC. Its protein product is CASSYPDLVQETQYF.

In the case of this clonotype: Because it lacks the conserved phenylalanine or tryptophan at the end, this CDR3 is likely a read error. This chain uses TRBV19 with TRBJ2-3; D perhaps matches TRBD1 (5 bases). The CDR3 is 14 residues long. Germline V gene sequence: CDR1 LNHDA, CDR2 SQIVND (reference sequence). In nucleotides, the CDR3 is TGTGCCGGTAGTAGTTGGAAGGGGATCGATACGCAGTATTCT. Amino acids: CAGSSWKGIDTQYS.